Below, 20 T cell receptor beta chains from the same sample are listed, as sequenced in a study of T cell responses to AZD1222 COVID-19 vaccine (dated by TCRdb to about 2021). The sample's time point label, decoded: baseline before first vaccination. The library was built by means of the immunoSEQ multiplex PCR assay. TCRdb stores this immuneACCESS table with in-frame sequences only. Part of the clones is absent; in the studies checked, under half of the shortfall reflects unresolved V genes, and no reason is known for the rest. Within this sample are around 160,000 clones, with less than 95% of them counted one time only. The top ten clonotypes cover approximately 0.69% of the sample. The sample in question was peripheral blood, obtained on day 0 of AZD1222 vaccination. Receptor source: an adult in good health.

This chain links TRBV14 with TRBJ1-1; D unclear. The germline CDR1 and CDR2 sequences are SGHDN and FVKESK. This CDR3 spans 17 amino acids. The V end was cut by 1 base, the J end by 2 bases, with 17 bases between. The CDR3 sequence is CASSQGGGRRINTEAFF. The CDR3 nucleotides read TGTGCCAGCAGCCAAGGGGGAGGGAGGAGAATTAACACTGAAGCTTTCTTT.

This clone came up once. The CDR3 nucleotides are TGTGCCACCAGCAGTTGGGAACTCTACGAGCAGTACTTC. Translation gives CATSSWELYEQYF. The rearrangement uses TRBV15 and TRBJ2-7; D call uncertain. The germline V gene has CDR1 LNHNV and CDR2 YYDKDF (reference sequence). This CDR3 comprises 13 residues. V was pared by 3 bases and J by 3 bases, with 9 bases between. The full variable domain, its missing parts supplied by reference TRBV15 and TRBJ2-7, is DAMVIQNPRYQVTQFGKPVTLSCSQTLNHNVMYWYQQKSSQAPKLLFHYYDKDFNNEADTPDNFQSRRPNTSFCFLDIRSPGLGDTAMYLCATSSWELYEQYFGPGTRLTVT.

This sequence joins TRBV11-2 and TRBJ2-7; 13 bases agree with TRBD2. Germline CDR1 is SGHAT and CDR2 is FQNNGV. V gave up 5 bases and J gave up 2 bases; unmatched junction bases: 6. CDR3 length: 16 residues. CDR3 bases: TGTGCCAGCAGCCAGGGACTAGCGGGGTCAACCTACGAGCAGTACTTC. This codes for CASSQGLAGSTYEQYF.

The chain links TRBV25-1 to TRBJ2-1, with 7 bases fitting TRBD2. There are 17 residues in the CDR3. Looked up from germline, CDR1 is MGHDK and CDR2 is SYGVNS. The J segment lost 10 bases and the V segment lost 2 bases, leaving 17 bases of the junction unmatched. The CDR3 DNA follows: TGTGCCAGCAGTGAAAGGGGTGGCGGGGGAACGGTAAAGGAGCAGTTCTTC. The encoded protein is CASSERGGGGTVKEQFF. Drawing the rest from reference TRBV25-1 and TRBJ2-1, the complete variable domain is EADIYQTPRYLVIGTGKKITLECSQTMGHDKMYWYQQDPGMELHLIHYSYGVNSTEKGDLSSESTVSRIRTEHFPLTLESARPSHTSQYLCASSERGGGGTVKEQFFGPGTRLTVL.

The rearrangement uses TRBV3-1 (or the pseudogene TRBV3-2) and TRBJ1-1; D is undetermined. The CDR3 totals 13 residues. The V gene's germline CDR1 is LGHDT and CDR2 YNNKEL (reference sequence). Deletions cut 8 bases from V and 0 bases from J, with 10 bases between. CDR3 coding DNA: TGTGCCAGCGGAAGAACCGTGAACACTGAAGCTTTCTTT. Encoded protein: CASGRTVNTEAFF.

This chain joins TRBV6-2 or TRBV6-3 and TRBJ1-2; 8 positions match TRBD1. The J segment lost 4 bases and the V segment lost 5 bases, leaving 9 bases of the junction unmatched. CDR1 MNHEY and CDR2 SVGEGT come from the germline V gene. This CDR3 has 15 residues. This CDR3 is CASSHSTGVGYGYTF. As DNA, the CDR3 is TGTGCCAGCAGTCATTCGACAGGGGTAGGCTATGGCTACACCTTC.

V is TRBV10-2 and J is TRBJ2-4; D is perhaps TRBD2 (5 bases). Trimming removed 6 bases from V and 8 bases from J, with 14 bases in between. This CDR3 is built from 13 residues. The germline V gene encodes CDR1 WSHSY and CDR2 SAAADI. The CDR3 DNA reads as TGCGCCAGCAGGGTCGCGGGTTCGGACATTCAGTACTTC. Translation gives CASRVAGSDIQYF.

V gene TRBV28 combines with J gene TRBJ2-1; maybe TRBD2 (6 bases). The CDR3 contains 15 residues. V was shortened by 8 bases and J by 3 bases, with 17 bases between the two germline ends. The germline gives CDR1 MDHEN, CDR2 SYDVKM. The chain's CDR3 is CASGPQSGLYNEQFF. DNA for the CDR3: TGTGCCAGCGGCCCCCAAAGCGGGCTCTACAATGAGCAGTTCTTC.

This clone has a single count. This rearrangement joins TRBV28 to TRBJ2-1; 7 nucleotides line up with TRBD2. CDR1 is MDHEN, CDR2 SYDVKM, per germline. The CDR3 loop spans 18 amino acids. V lost 8 bases and J lost 5; bases outside the gene matches: 21. CDR3 in amino acids: CASSPLASGLQEDNEQFF. CDR3 bases: TGTGCCAGCTCGCCGCTGGCTAGCGGCCTTCAGGAAGACAATGAGCAGTTCTTC.

This clone was recorded once. J is TRBJ2-3 and V is TRBV19, with 13 bases aligning to TRBD2. From germline, CDR1 is LNHDA and CDR2 SQIVND (reference sequence). V lost 9 bases to trimming and J lost 7 bases; unmatched junction nucleotides: 13. The CDR3 covers 16 residues. In nucleotides, the CDR3 is TGTGCCAGCAGTTCATCCGGGACTAGCGGGGTCTATACGCAGTATTTT. It specifies CASSSSGTSGVYTQYF.

V usage is TRBV19 and J usage is TRBJ1-1, with D maybe TRBD1 (5 bases). V gave up 5 bases and J gave up 2 bases, with 9 bases separating them. Germline CDR1 LNHDA, CDR2 SQIVND (reference sequence). The CDR3 has 13 residues. The CDR3, as DNA: TGTGCCAGTAGTTCAGGGTTAAACACTGAAGCTTTCTTT. Amino acids: CASSSGLNTEAFF.

The rearrangement joins TRBV2 to TRBJ1-2; no firm D call. This CDR3 is 14 amino acids long. The germline CDR1 and CDR2 sequences are SNHLY and FYNNEI. Trimming removed 7 bases at V and 1 base at J, with 13 bases between. The CDR3 sequence is CASTSVNSNYGYTF. The CDR3 DNA follows: TGTGCCAGCACCTCTGTGAACAGTAACTATGGCTACACCTTC.

This rearrangement joins TRBV19 to TRBJ2-7; D could derive from TRBD1 or TRBD2 (5 bases each). The CDR3 consists of 14 residues. V lost 5 bases, J lost 4 bases, and 15 bases lay in between. Germline CDR1 reads LNHDA; CDR2 reads SQIVND (reference sequence). The CDR3 protein is CASSFPGTQYEQYF. The CDR3, as DNA: TGTGCCAGTAGTTTCCCCGGGACCCAATACGAGCAGTACTTC. Full variable domain (missing parts from reference TRBV19 and TRBJ2-7): DGGITQSPKYLFRKEGQNVTLSCEQNLNHDAMYWYRQDPGQGLRLIYYSQIVNDFQKGDIAEGYSVSREKKESFPLTVTSAQKNPTAFYLCASSFPGTQYEQYFGPGTRLTVT.

V gene TRBV27 combines with J gene TRBJ1-5, with D unresolved. Germline V gives CDR1 MNHEY, CDR2 SMNVEV (reference sequence). The length of the CDR3 is 12 residues. The V end was cut by 5 bases, the J end by 7 bases, with 9 bases between. The CDR3 sequence: CASSRWNQPQHF. In nucleotides, the CDR3 is TGTGCCAGCAGTCGCTGGAACCAGCCCCAGCATTTT.

This rearrangement joins TRBV6-1 to TRBJ1-2; a possible D gene is TRBD1 (6 bases). This CDR3 has 15 amino acids. V lost 2 bases and J lost 4, with 14 bases in between. Germline CDR1 reads MNHNS; CDR2 reads SASEGT. CDR3 bases: TGTGCCAGCAGTGAACTGTTGAGGACAGCCTATGGCTACACCTTC. This translates into CASSELLRTAYGYTF.

The table lists this clone with a count of one. The genes are TRBV14 and TRBJ1-1; D gene ambiguous. Germline CDR1 and CDR2: SGHDN and FVKESK. Trimming took off 1 base at V and 0 bases at J, with 6 bases between the two ends. The CDR3 spans 14 residues. The CDR3 DNA is TGTGCCAGCAGCCAAGTACGGGTGAACACTGAAGCTTTCTTT. This gives the protein CASSQVRVNTEAFF. Combining the CDR3 with reference TRBV14 and TRBJ1-1 gives the whole variable domain EAGVTQFPSHSVIEKGQTVTLRCDPISGHDNLYWYRRVMGKEIKFLLHFVKESKQDESGMPNNRFLAERTGGTYSTLKVQPAELEDSGVYFCASSQVRVNTEAFFGQGTRLTVV.

This sequence joins TRBV5-1 and TRBJ1-1; TRBD1 matches at 7 bases. Germline V gives CDR1 SGHRS, CDR2 YFSETQ. The J segment lost 6 bases and the V segment lost 2 bases, leaving 16 bases of the junction unmatched. The CDR3 totals 17 residues. The CDR3 bases are TGCGCCAGCAGCTTAGGACAGGCCATAGGGATAGGGGCTGAAGCTTTCTTT. This codes for CASSLGQAIGIGAEAFF.

This clone was counted many times. V usage is TRBV30 and J usage is TRBJ2-6; TRBD1 aligns across 7 bases. The CDR3 runs to 15 residues. The V gene end was trimmed by 5 bases and the J gene end by 1 base; junction bases not matched to a gene: 5. Germline CDR1 is GTSNPN and CDR2 is SVGIG (reference sequence). The chain's CDR3 is CAWGTALSGANVLTF. For the CDR3, the DNA is TGTGCCTGGGGGACAGCTCTTTCTGGGGCCAACGTCCTGACTTTC.

The chain links TRBV3-1 (or the pseudogene TRBV3-2) to TRBJ1-4; D is possibly TRBD1 (5 bases). V shed 3 bases and J shed 0 bases, with 11 bases lying between them. CDR1 LGHDT and CDR2 YNNKEL come from the germline V gene (reference sequence). The CDR3 runs 16 residues. This CDR3 reads CASSHGTTSTNEKLFF. In nucleotides, the CDR3 is TGTGCCAGCAGCCACGGGACGACTTCAACTAATGAAAAACTGTTTTTT.

The chain has TRBV30 and TRBJ1-3; D gene unclear. Trimming stripped 4 bases from V and 0 bases from J, with 10 bases between. Germline V gene sequence: CDR1 GTSNPN, CDR2 SVGIG (reference sequence). The CDR3 has 14 amino acids. The CDR3 loop reads CAWTKGSSGNTIYF. The CDR3, as DNA: TGTGCCTGGACCAAAGGGAGCTCTGGAAACACCATATATTTT.